This section outlines one T cell receptor beta chain sequence together with its context. The antigen is undetermined. This sample is drawn from a study of radiotherapy plus CTLA-4 blockade in lung cancer. Receiving focal radiation plus CTLA-4 blockade with ipilimumab were patients who had chemo-refractory metastatic non-small-cell lung cancer. Germline V lookup: CDR1 SGHRS, CDR2 YFSETQ. V was pared by 0 bases and J by 8 bases, with 7 bases of the junction left unmatched. This CDR3 region has 15 residues. Using immunoSEQ multiplex PCR, the repertoire was profiled, and TCRdb retains in-frame clones only, with some absent. The profile shows more than 75,000 clones, around 72% of them singletons. Study-level results: The study found tumor-derived TCR clones expanded in blood after radiotherapy plus ipilimumab.

The material sequenced was peripheral blood, taken from a patient treated with radiotherapy plus ipilimumab. This chain links TRBV5-1 with TRBJ1-3, with 8 bases that match TRBD1. The receptor comes from a human donor with non-small cell lung cancer that progressed on radiotherapy plus ipilimumab. The CDR3: CASSLVGRGPDTIYF. The CDR3 DNA reads as TGCGCCAGCAGCTTGGTAGGCAGGGGGCCAGACACCATATATTTT.